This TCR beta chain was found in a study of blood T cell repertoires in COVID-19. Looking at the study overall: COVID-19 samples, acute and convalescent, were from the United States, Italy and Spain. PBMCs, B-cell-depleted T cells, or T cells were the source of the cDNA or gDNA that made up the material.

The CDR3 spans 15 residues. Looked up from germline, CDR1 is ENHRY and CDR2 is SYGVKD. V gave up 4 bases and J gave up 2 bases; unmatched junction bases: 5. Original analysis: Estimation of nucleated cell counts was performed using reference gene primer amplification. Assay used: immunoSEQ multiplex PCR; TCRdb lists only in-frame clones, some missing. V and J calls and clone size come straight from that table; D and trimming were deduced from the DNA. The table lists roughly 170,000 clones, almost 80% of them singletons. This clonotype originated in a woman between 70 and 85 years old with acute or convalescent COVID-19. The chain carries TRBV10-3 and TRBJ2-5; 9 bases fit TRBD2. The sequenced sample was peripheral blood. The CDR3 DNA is TGTGCCATCAGTGGGCTAGCGGGAATACAAGAGACCCAGTACTTC. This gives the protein CAISGLAGIQETQYF.